These 23 T cell receptor beta chains were all obtained from the same sample, sequenced in a study of T-cell memory formation after mild COVID-19. TCRdb independently ran MiXCR on the 5' RACE reads; one entry per CDR3 protein. Here the sample spans 470,000 or so distinct CDR3 sequences, 20% to 30% being singletons. Sequenced input: PBMCs or a T cell subset sorted from them (not recorded which). The receptors shown here come from an adult woman who had mild COVID-19 (a few samples of this study predate the infection). Cell type and time point are not known.

The rearrangement joins TRBV7-9 to TRBJ2-5; 14 positions agree with TRBD2. Germline CDR1 SEHNR, CDR2 FQNEAQ (reference sequence). The CDR3 covers 19 residues. Trimming cost V 3 bases and J 4 bases; bases outside gene matches: 13. The CDR3 is CASSLRWTSGGPAPETQYF. In DNA form, the CDR3 reads TGTGCCAGCAGCTTGAGGTGGACTAGCGGGGGGCCGGCCCCAGAGACCCAGTACTTC.

This clonotype was counted a few times. The chain recombines TRBV18 with TRBJ1-2; TRBD1 aligns across 9 bases. CDR1 KGHSH and CDR2 LQKENI come from the germline V gene. V dropped 3 bases and J dropped 4; count of bases not matched to a gene: 12. The length of the CDR3 is 17 residues. CDR3 residues: CASSPRTGDLLGYGYTF. The CDR3 nucleotides read TGTGCCAGCTCACCGAGGACAGGGGACCTCCTAGGCTATGGCTACACCTTC.

The chain carries TRBV29-1 and TRBJ2-7, with D maybe TRBD2 (5 bases). V was pared by 3 bases and J by 4 bases, with 10 bases between. The length of the CDR3 is 12 residues. Germline CDR1 SQVTM, CDR2 ANQGSEA. The CDR3, as DNA: TGCAGCGTTGAGTTAGGCGGGTACGAGCAGTACTTC. Amino acids: CSVELGGYEQYF.

This clonotype was observed once. The J gene is TRBJ2-3, the V gene TRBV7-9; D perhaps matches TRBD2 (6 bases). Trimming took 5 bases from V and 5 from J, leaving 11 bases between them. The length of the CDR3 is 13 residues. The germline V gene has CDR1 SEHNR and CDR2 FQNEAQ (reference sequence). The CDR3, as DNA: TGTGCCAGCAGCCAAACGGGGGTAGATACGCAGTATTTT. Its translation: CASSQTGVDTQYF.

V is TRBV24-1 and J is TRBJ1-2; 8 nucleotides match TRBD1. CDR1 KGHDR and CDR2 SFDVKD come from the germline V gene. This CDR3 has 17 amino acids. V gave up 4 bases and J gave up 0 bases; unmatched junction bases: 9. As DNA, the CDR3 is TGTGCCACCAGTGAGAGACGACAGGGGAGGGCTAACTATGGCTACACCTTC. Residues: CATSERRQGRANYGYTF.

This chain connects TRBV6-2 or TRBV6-3 to TRBJ2-1; possibly TRBD1 for D (6 bases). The CDR3 contains 14 residues. Germline values: CDR1 MNHEY, CDR2 SVGEGT. The V end lost 5 bases, the J end lost 11 bases, and 19 bases lay between the germline ends. In DNA, the CDR3 is TGTGCCAGCAGTCCCCGCCAACCACAGGGTCAGCAGTTCTTC. Protein: CASSPRQPQGQQFF.

This chain's CDR3 is CASSVDGRTGELFF. Written as DNA, the CDR3 is TGTGCCAGCAGCGTAGACGGGAGGACCGGGGAGCTGTTTTTT. V usage is TRBV9 and J usage is TRBJ2-2, with 7 bases fitting TRBD2. The CDR3 has 14 residues. Germline V gene data show CDR1 as SGDLS and CDR2 as YYNGEE. J gave up 5 bases and V 0 bases, and 1 base lay outside the gene matches.

V is TRBV20-1 and J is TRBJ2-7, with TRBD1 matching 10 bases. Per the germline V gene, CDR1 is DFQATT and CDR2 is SNEGSKA (reference sequence). This CDR3 spans 15 amino acids. Germline trimming cut 3 bases from V and 5 bases from J; bases unmatched to any gene: 10. The CDR3 here is CSARDLDRGLNEQYF. In nucleotides, the CDR3 is TGCAGTGCTAGGGACCTCGACAGGGGGCTAAACGAGCAGTACTTC.

Of note for this clonotype: This may stem from a read error, because a much larger clone lies one nucleotide away. CDR3 residues: CASSHETQYF. In DNA form, the CDR3 reads TGTGCCAGCAGTCATGAGACCCAGTACTTC. The rearrangement joins TRBV12-3 or TRBV12-4 to TRBJ2-5; D remains ambiguous. This CDR3 comprises 10 residues. V was trimmed by 5 bases and J by 5 bases, leaving 3 bases between them.

This chain uses TRBV5-1 with TRBJ1-2, with a weak D call TRBD1 (6 bases). From germline, CDR1 is SGHRS and CDR2 YFSETQ. The CDR3 totals 15 residues. V was pared by 4 bases and J by 3 bases, with 16 bases between. This CDR3 reads CASSVDRHEDYGYTF. Written as DNA, the CDR3 is TGCGCCAGCAGCGTTGACAGGCACGAGGACTATGGCTACACCTTC. The entire variable domain, with the rest obtained from reference TRBV5-1 and TRBJ1-2, is as follows: KAGVTQTPRYLIKTRGQQVTLSCSPISGHRSVSWYQQTPGQGLQFLFEYFSETQRNKGNFPGRFSGRQFSNSRSEMNVSTLELGDSALYLCASSVDRHEDYGYTFGSGTRLTVV.

The gene calls are TRBV7-9 and TRBJ1-6; D perhaps matches TRBD1 (5 bases). Germline-derived CDR1 and CDR2 are SEHNR and FQNEAQ (reference sequence). V was cut by 11 bases and J by 7 bases, with 18 bases left in between. The CDR3 consists of 14 residues. The DNA of the CDR3 is TGTGCCTCTAAACATGAGACAGAGAATTCACCCCTCCACTTT. It specifies CASKHETENSPLHF.

This clonotype was seen a single time. The chain carries TRBV20-1 and TRBJ1-5; D not resolved. Deletions cut 3 bases from V and 4 bases from J, with 10 bases between. Per germline, CDR1 DFQATT and CDR2 SNEGSKA (reference sequence). The CDR3 contains 13 residues. This chain's CDR3 is CSASGAGNQPQHF. CDR3 DNA: TGCAGTGCTAGTGGCGCGGGGAATCAGCCCCAGCATTTT.

This chain links TRBV5-8 with TRBJ2-4; D is perhaps TRBD1 (6 bases). This CDR3 spans 14 amino acids. Looked up from germline, CDR1 is SGHTS and CDR2 is YDEGEE. The V and J ends lost 2 bases and 8 bases respectively, with 14 bases between them. CDR3 region: CASSLLRRGDIQYF. CDR3 coding DNA: TGTGCCAGCAGCTTACTCCGCAGGGGAGACATTCAGTACTTC.

This clonotype was picked up a small number of times. V usage is TRBV29-1 and J usage is TRBJ2-2; D tentatively fits TRBD1 or TRBD2 (5 bases each). This CDR3 comprises 14 residues. Germline CDR1 SQVTM, CDR2 ANQGSEA. The ends were cut back, 1 base at V and 5 bases at J, with 11 bases in the middle. CDR3 sequence: CSVEGGYGTGELFF. The CDR3 bases are TGCAGCGTTGAAGGGGGGTACGGGACCGGGGAGCTGTTTTTT.

This clonotype was seen only a few times. V gene TRBV19 combines with J gene TRBJ2-2; D not resolved. The CDR3 contains 15 residues. V lost 3 bases and J lost 0, with 8 bases in between. CDR1 is LNHDA and CDR2 is SQIVND in the germline V gene (reference sequence). The CDR3 nucleotides read TGTGCCAGTAGTATGTCGCGCGCGAACACCGGGGAGCTGTTTTTT. It specifies CASSMSRANTGELFF. The complete variable domain, with remaining parts taken from reference TRBV19 and TRBJ2-2, reads DGGITQSPKYLFRKEGQNVTLSCEQNLNHDAMYWYRQDPGQGLRLIYYSQIVNDFQKGDIAEGYSVSREKKESFPLTVTSAQKNPTAFYLCASSMSRANTGELFFGEGSRLTVL.

The V call is TRBV5-6, the J call TRBJ2-2; D gene unclear. V was shortened by 0 bases and J by 3 bases, with 9 bases between the two germline ends. CDR1 is SGHDT and CDR2 is YYEEEE in the germline V gene. The CDR3 has 15 residues. In DNA, the CDR3 is TGTGCCAGCAGCTTGGTTCCCTCGGACACCGGGGAGCTGTTTTTT. It specifies CASSLVPSDTGELFF.

The chain carries TRBV2 and TRBJ1-5; D unclear. CDR1 and CDR2 from the germline V gene are SNHLY and FYNNEI. V lost 0 bases to trimming and J lost 7 bases, with 10 bases between them. The CDR3 contains 14 residues. CDR3 nucleotide sequence: TGTGCCAGCAGTGAAGCGGCGCACACACAGCCCCAGCATTTT. This translates into CASSEAAHTQPQHF.

This clonotype was recorded a few times. V is TRBV15 and J is TRBJ2-7; perhaps TRBD1 as D (6 bases). Trimming stripped 7 bases from V and 0 bases from J, with 10 bases between. The CDR3 contains 13 residues. In germline, CDR1 is LNHNV, CDR2 YYDKDF (reference sequence). CDR3 sequence reads: CATTDSYSYEQYF. The CDR3 bases are TGTGCCACCACGGACAGTTACTCCTACGAGCAGTACTTC. Full variable domain (outside the CDR3, taken from reference TRBV15 and TRBJ2-7): DAMVIQNPRYQVTQFGKPVTLSCSQTLNHNVMYWYQQKSSQAPKLLFHYYDKDFNNEADTPDNFQSRRPNTSFCFLDIRSPGLGDTAMYLCATTDSYSYEQYFGPGTRLTVT.

This chain joins TRBV24-1 and TRBJ2-7, with 7 positions matching TRBD1. J was trimmed by 5 bases and V by 3 bases; bases with no gene match: 6. Per germline, CDR1 KGHDR and CDR2 SFDVKD. The CDR3 sequence is 14 residues long. CDR3 nucleotides: TGTGCCACCAGTGATCCGAAAGACAGGGACGAGCAGTACTTC. Its protein product is CATSDPKDRDEQYF.

This chain joins TRBV29-1 and TRBJ2-3, with D tentatively TRBD1 or TRBD2 (5 bases each). Germline CDR1 is SQVTM and CDR2 is ANQGSEA. V was clipped by 3 bases and J by 4 bases, with 14 bases between them. This CDR3 spans 14 amino acids. CDR3 sequence reads: CSVDGLSGPDTQYF. The DNA of the CDR3 is TGCAGCGTTGATGGGCTATCGGGACCAGATACGCAGTATTTT.

This rearrangement joins TRBV11-2 to TRBJ2-1; TRBD2 matches at 9 bases. V shed 5 bases, J shed 1 base, and the junction held 12 bases outside the gene matches. The CDR3 totals 18 residues. Germline V gene data show CDR1 as SGHAT and CDR2 as FQNNGV. CDR3 DNA: TGTGCCAGCAGCGACCTTCGGGGCGGGAGGGATTCCTACAATGAGCAGTTCTTC. Its protein is CASSDLRGGRDSYNEQFF.

V gene TRBV24-1 combines with J gene TRBJ2-1; D gene ambiguous. The CDR3 consists of 12 residues. The germline V gene has CDR1 KGHDR and CDR2 SFDVKD. Trimming removed 7 bases at V and 9 bases at J, with 12 bases between. The CDR3 protein is CATSSPQSEQFF. CDR3 coding DNA: TGTGCCACCAGCTCCCCGCAGAGTGAGCAGTTCTTC.

A few counts support this clonotype. The V and J genes are TRBV9 and TRBJ1-2; 11 bases match TRBD1. The J segment lost 8 bases and the V segment lost 3 bases, leaving 9 bases of the junction unmatched. The germline V gene encodes CDR1 SGDLS and CDR2 YYNGEE. The CDR3 totals 15 residues. The CDR3 sequence: CASSDGGQGVQGYTF. For the CDR3, the DNA is TGTGCCAGCAGCGATGGGGGACAGGGGGTTCAGGGCTACACCTTC. The entire variable domain, with the rest obtained from reference TRBV9 and TRBJ1-2, is as follows: DSGVTQTPKHLITATGQRVTLRCSPRSGDLSVYWYQQSLDQGLQFLIQYYNGEERAKGNILERFSAQQFPDLHSELNLSSLELGDSALYFCASSDGGQGVQGYTFGSGTRLTVV.